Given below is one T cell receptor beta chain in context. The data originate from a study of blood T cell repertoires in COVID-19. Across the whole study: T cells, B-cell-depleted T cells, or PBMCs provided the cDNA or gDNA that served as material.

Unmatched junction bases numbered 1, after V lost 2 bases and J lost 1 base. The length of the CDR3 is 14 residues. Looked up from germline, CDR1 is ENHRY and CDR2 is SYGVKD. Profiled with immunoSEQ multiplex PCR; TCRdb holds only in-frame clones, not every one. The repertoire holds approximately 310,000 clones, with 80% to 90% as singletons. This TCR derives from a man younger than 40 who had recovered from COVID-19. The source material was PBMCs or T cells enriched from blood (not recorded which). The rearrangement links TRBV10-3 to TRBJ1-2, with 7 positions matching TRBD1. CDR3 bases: TGTGCCATCAGTGAGGACAGGGATAACTATGGCTACACCTTC. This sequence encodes CAISEDRDNYGYTF.